This entry lists 11 T cell receptor beta chains sequenced from one sample in a study of blood T cell repertoires in COVID-19. Profiled with immunoSEQ multiplex PCR; TCRdb holds only in-frame clones, not every one. Of over 13,000 clones in the sample, 80% to 95% were seen once. Sequencing input: peripheral blood. Receptors originate from a human donor in a cohort sampled during active COVID-19.

The chain carries TRBV28 and TRBJ2-5; D possibly corresponds to TRBD2 (6 bases). Germline lookup yields CDR1 MDHEN and CDR2 SYDVKM. There are 14 residues in the CDR3. Trimming took off 2 bases at V and 1 base at J, with 8 bases between the two ends. The CDR3 DNA follows: TGTGCCAGCAGTTTAGGGGGGACCCAAGAGACCCAGTACTTC. This gives the protein CASSLGGTQETQYF.

This clone has a single count. This chain connects TRBV24-1 to TRBJ1-2; D might be TRBD1 (5 bases). The germline V gene encodes CDR1 KGHDR and CDR2 SFDVKD. There are 14 residues in the CDR3. Trimming removed 4 bases at V and 8 bases at J, with 16 bases between. Here the CDR3 DNA reads TGTGCCACCAGTGACCATAGGGGATTGGGCGGCTACACCTTC. Its protein is CATSDHRGLGGYTF.

The chain is built from TRBV18 and TRBJ2-3; possibly TRBD2 for D (6 bases). Trimming removed 3 bases at V and 5 bases at J, with 18 bases between. The CDR3 is made up of 16 amino acids. The germline gives CDR1 KGHSH, CDR2 LQKENI. The CDR3 nucleotides read TGTGCCAGCTCACCTATAGCGGATCCACTGCTAGATACGCAGTATTTT. Translation: CASSPIADPLLDTQYF.

This clone is termed medium-sized. The rearrangement uses TRBV7-8 and TRBJ2-7, with 10 bases matching TRBD1. CDR1 and CDR2 (germline): SGHVS, FQNEAQ. The CDR3 runs to 16 residues. V was pared by 5 bases and J by 5 bases, with 12 bases of the junction left unmatched. CDR3 sequence: CASSLTGLTGGNEQYF. The CDR3 coding sequence is TGTGCCAGCAGCCTAACCGGATTGACAGGGGGCAACGAGCAGTACTTC. Supplemented by reference TRBV7-8 and TRBJ2-7, the full variable domain reads GAGVSQSPRYKVAKRGQDVALRCDPISGHVSLFWYQQALGQGPEFLTYFQNEAQLDKSGLPSDRFFAERPEGSVSTLKIQRTQQEDSAVYLCASSLTGLTGGNEQYFGPGTRLTVT.

The chain employs TRBV14 and TRBJ2-5; 7 positions agree with TRBD1. V dropped 6 bases and J dropped 4; count of bases not matched to a gene: 11. The CDR3 consists of 15 residues. Germline V gene sequence: CDR1 SGHDN, CDR2 FVKESK. The CDR3 protein is CASSQTKGQPETQYF. The CDR3 DNA sequence: TGTGCCAGCAGTCAAACAAAGGGACAGCCAGAGACCCAGTACTTC.

This rearrangement joins TRBV9 to TRBJ2-2; 8 bases are a match to TRBD2. CDR1 and CDR2 (germline): SGDLS, YYNGEE. The CDR3 extends over 16 amino acids. With 4 bases clipped from V and 8 bases from J, the junction kept 13 bases outside the gene matches. The CDR3 sequence: CASSLLTGTSGGELFF. CDR3 DNA sequence: TGTGCCAGCAGCCTACTAACCGGGACTAGTGGTGGGGAGCTGTTTTTT.

The chain has TRBV7-8 and TRBJ2-5, with D unresolved. The CDR3 is 18 residues long. V lost 5 bases to trimming and J lost 6 bases, with 28 bases between them. Germline V CDR1 and CDR2: SGHVS, FQNEAQ. For the CDR3, the DNA is TGTGCCAGCAGCACTCGACGGCTAGAAGGAGTTTTGGCGCAGACCCAGTACTTC. It encodes CASSTRRLEGVLAQTQYF.

The genes are TRBV12-3 or TRBV12-4 and TRBJ2-7, with D possibly being TRBD2 (6 bases). V was pared by 7 bases and J by 0 bases, with 10 bases between. The CDR3 runs to 13 residues. The CDR3 DNA reads TGTGCCAGCACCGCGGGACTCTCCTACGAGCAGTACTTC. It encodes CASTAGLSYEQYF.

The gene calls are TRBV18 and TRBJ2-2, with TRBD2 matching over 14 bases. The CDR3 consists of 16 residues. In germline, CDR1 is KGHSH, CDR2 LQKENI. After removal of 3 bases from V and 6 bases from J, the junction contained 3 bases not matched to a gene. The CDR3 sequence: CASSPPGLAGAGELFF. The CDR3 DNA is TGTGCCAGCTCACCGCCGGGACTAGCGGGAGCCGGGGAGCTGTTTTTT.

The V call is TRBV12-3 or TRBV12-4, the J call TRBJ2-7; D is perhaps TRBD1 (7 bases). The CDR3 is made up of 13 amino acids. The V end lost 1 base, the J end lost 7 bases, and 11 bases lay between the germline ends. The DNA of the CDR3 is TGTGCCAGCAGTTTAGGGGCAGGGGGGGAGCAGTACTTC. This sequence encodes CASSLGAGGEQYF.

The chain uses TRBV5-6 and TRBJ2-2; D ambiguous. Trimming removed 2 bases at V and 0 bases at J, with 5 bases between. The CDR3 length is 14 residues. Germline lookup yields CDR1 SGHDT and CDR2 YYEEEE. CDR3 amino acids: CASSLSANTGELFF. The DNA of the CDR3 is TGTGCCAGCAGCTTATCAGCGAACACCGGGGAGCTGTTTTTT.